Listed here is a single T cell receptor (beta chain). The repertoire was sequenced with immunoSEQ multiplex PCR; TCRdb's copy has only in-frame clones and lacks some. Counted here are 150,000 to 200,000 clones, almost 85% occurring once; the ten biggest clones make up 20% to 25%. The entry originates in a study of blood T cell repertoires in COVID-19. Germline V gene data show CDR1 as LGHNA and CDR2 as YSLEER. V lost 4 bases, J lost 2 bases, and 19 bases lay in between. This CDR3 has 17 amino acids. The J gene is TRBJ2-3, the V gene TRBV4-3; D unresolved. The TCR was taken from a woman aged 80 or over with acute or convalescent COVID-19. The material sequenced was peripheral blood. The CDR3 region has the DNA TGCGCCAGCAGCCGAAACCCCCCCGGAGACGCCACAGATACGCAGTATTTT. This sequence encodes CASSRNPPGDATDTQYF.